What follows are 9 T cell receptor beta chains derived from one specimen sequenced in a study of CD8 T cells in ankylosing spondylitis. Regarding the study as a whole: Blood of patients with ankylosing spondylitis appeared to be characterized by a TCR beta motif of eight highly homologous variants.

TCRdb redid the calling of the 5' RACE reads with MiXCR, one entry per CDR3 protein. The sample has 700,000 to 850,000 distinct CDR3 sequences, about 10% seen once. What these receptors recognize is not known. The sample was blood, either unsorted or a sorted T cell fraction (not recorded which). The origin of the receptors is a male donor with ankylosing spondylitis.

This clonotype was counted between two and nine times. The chain joins TRBV28 to TRBJ2-7, with D uncertain. Per germline, CDR1 MDHEN and CDR2 SYDVKM. The CDR3 length is 12 residues. With 2 bases removed from V and 6 bases from J, the gap between germline ends came to 8 bases. DNA of the CDR3: TGTGCCAGCAGTTTAACCGGAACCGAGCAGTACTTC. Translating gives CASSLTGTEQYF.

Ten or more counts support this clonotype. V gene TRBV29-1 combines with J gene TRBJ1-1, with 8 bases that match TRBD1. Per the germline V gene, CDR1 is SQVTM and CDR2 is ANQGSEA. This CDR3 has 12 residues. The ends lost 4 bases at V and 7 bases at J; junction bases unmatched: 5. CDR3 amino acids: CSVARGPDEAFF. DNA of the CDR3: TGCAGCGTTGCCAGGGGGCCGGATGAAGCTTTCTTT.

The V gene is TRBV5-1, the J gene TRBJ2-3; TRBD2 aligns across 12 bases. The J segment lost 2 bases and the V segment lost 3 bases, leaving 7 bases of the junction unmatched. Germline V gives CDR1 SGHRS, CDR2 YFSETQ. The CDR3 covers 17 residues. Written as DNA, the CDR3 is TGCGCCAGCAGCTCCACTAGCGGGGGGTACTACACAGATACGCAGTATTTT. Translating it yields CASSSTSGGYYTDTQYF.

This clonotype was detected ten times or more. The rearrangement joins TRBV10-3 to TRBJ2-7, with 8 bases identical to TRBD2. Germline values: CDR1 ENHRY, CDR2 SYGVKD. CDR3 length equals 13 residues. Trimming cost V 8 bases and J 3 bases; bases outside gene matches: 6. CDR3 bases: TGTGCCATCGGCTCTAGCGGGTTCTACGAGCAGTACTTC. It specifies CAIGSSGFYEQYF.

As regards this clonotype: This may stem from a read error, because a much larger clone lies one nucleotide away. The chain carries TRBV6-2 or TRBV6-3 and TRBJ2-2; TRBD2 might be the D (6 bases). Looked up from germline, CDR1 is MNHEY and CDR2 is SVGEGT. Deletions cut 2 bases from V and 5 bases from J, with 21 bases between. There are 18 residues in the CDR3. DNA for the CDR3: TGTGCCAGCAGTTACCCGGGTAGATGGGGGGAACGAACCGGGGAGCTGTTTTTT. Amino acid sequence: CASSYPGRWGERTGELFF.

This clonotype has only a few counts. The V and J genes are TRBV10-3 and TRBJ2-5, with 7 bases aligning to TRBD2. CDR1 ENHRY and CDR2 SYGVKD come from the germline V gene. The length of the CDR3 is 13 residues. Trimming at V came to 8 bases and at J to 1 base, leaving 4 bases not matched to a gene. CDR3 sequence: CAIGGDLQETQYF. The CDR3 bases are TGTGCCATCGGGGGGGATCTCCAAGAGACCCAGTACTTC.

The chain carries TRBV7-9 and TRBJ2-3; TRBD2 is a possible D gene (5 bases). V was clipped by 5 bases and J by 4 bases, with 13 bases between them. CDR3 length: 14 amino acids. Looked up from germline, CDR1 is SEHNR and CDR2 is FQNEAQ (reference sequence). CDR3 nucleotide sequence: TGTGCCAGCAGCCAGATGGAGGAGGCAGATACGCAGTATTTT. Translated: CASSQMEEADTQYF.

This clonotype has at least ten counts. The chain couples TRBV20-1 to TRBJ2-7; 10 nucleotides align to TRBD1. The CDR3 runs 14 residues. The ends lost 1 base at V and 6 bases at J; junction bases unmatched: 6. The germline V gene encodes CDR1 DFQATT and CDR2 SNEGSKA (reference sequence). For the CDR3, the DNA is TGCAGTGCTAGAGGAGACAGGGGGCTAATCGAGCAGTACTTC. Translation: CSARGDRGLIEQYF.

This chain uses TRBV20-1 with TRBJ2-5, with D maybe TRBD2 (5 bases). The germline V gene encodes CDR1 DFQATT and CDR2 SNEGSKA (reference sequence). Deletions cut 0 bases from V and 0 bases from J, with 17 bases between. The CDR3 totals 17 residues. The CDR3 nucleotides are TGCAGTGCTAGAGAGGGCGGGCTAAGAGCCTACCAAGAGACCCAGTACTTC. Translating it yields CSAREGGLRAYQETQYF.